The 2 T cell receptor beta chains below all came from one sample that was sequenced in a study of beta chain features in type 1 diabetes. Study conclusions and caveats: People with Type 1 diabetes carried modestly yet significantly shorter TCRB CDR3s in all four CD4+ subsets.

For these TCRs, the target antigens are not known. Expressed TCRB transcripts were sequenced because the isolated RNA had all been reverse transcribed beforehand. Assay: immunoSEQ multiplex PCR; the TCRdb copy retains only in-frame clones and omits some. This repertoire shows fewer than 300,000 clones, around 21% found once; its top ten account for around 0.028%. Source material: naive CD4+ T cells from blood. The receptors were sampled from a woman aged 40 to 50 with type 1 diabetes.

The sample holds a few counts of this clone. The rearrangement uses TRBV9 and TRBJ1-2, with a weak D call TRBD1 (6 bases). V was cut by 3 bases and J by 7 bases, with 13 bases left in between. Per the germline V gene, CDR1 is SGDLS and CDR2 is YYNGEE. The CDR3 is made up of 13 amino acids. CDR3 in amino acids: CASSANRDFGYTF. For the CDR3, the DNA is TGTGCCAGCAGCGCCAACAGGGATTTTGGCTACACCTTC. The complete variable domain, with remaining parts taken from reference TRBV9 and TRBJ1-2, reads DSGVTQTPKHLITATGQRVTLRCSPRSGDLSVYWYQQSLDQGLQFLIQYYNGEERAKGNILERFSAQQFPDLHSELNLSSLELGDSALYFCASSANRDFGYTFGSGTRLTVV.

The chain is built from TRBV7-3 and TRBJ1-6; tentatively, D is TRBD1 (6 bases). There are 15 residues in the CDR3. Looked up from germline, CDR1 is SGHTA and CDR2 is FQGTGA. Trimming shortened V by 1 base and J by 10 bases, and 14 bases separated the two germline ends. In nucleotides, the CDR3 is TGTGCCAGCAGCTTAATGGACAGAGGACAATCACCCCTCCACTTT. Translating it yields CASSLMDRGQSPLHF. Based on the CDR3 plus reference TRBV7-3 and TRBJ1-6, the full variable domain is GAGVSQTPSNKVTEKGKYVELRCDPISGHTALYWYRQSLGQGPEFLIYFQGTGAADDSGLPNDRFFAVRPEGSVSTLKIQRTERGDSAVYLCASSLMDRGQSPLHFGNGTRLTVT.